This TCR beta chain was found in a study of T-cell memory formation after mild COVID-19. On this clonotype: Its antigen remains unknown.

Trimming took 6 bases from V and 5 from J; bases not matched to a gene: 8. The CDR3 is 15 amino acids. The germline V gene has CDR1 DFQATT and CDR2 SNEGSKA (reference sequence). The study's findings and limits: Specificity for SARS-CoV-2 was not confirmed among the second-wave clones peaking on day 37. Certain responding clones were present in pre-infection memory, suggesting participation of cross-reactive memory. Balance between CD4 and CD8 was seen in clones contracting day 15 to 85, and a CD4+ lean was seen in later expanders. CD4+ contracting clones were found mainly in CM and EM, and CD8+ ones in EMRA.

TCRdb passed the 5' RACE reads through MiXCR, listing each CDR3 protein once. Of about 440,000 distinct CDR3 sequences in the sample, around 20% were seen once. The receptor comes from an adult woman who had mild COVID-19 (a few samples of this study predate the infection). Cell type and time point are not known. Sequencing input: PBMCs or a T cell subset sorted from them (not recorded which). This chain uses TRBV20-1 with TRBJ1-6; 9 nucleotides align to TRBD1. CDR3 residues: CSAQKQGAHNSPLHF. In DNA, the CDR3 is TGCAGTGCCCAGAAACAGGGGGCCCATAATTCACCCCTCCACTTT.